The clone carrying this TCR beta chain was observed a handful of times. As yet, its antigen is unknown. This sample is part of a study of T cell responses to AZD1222 COVID-19 vaccine. Study conclusions and caveats: Possibly, clonal diversity was underestimated; donors were largely white British and included more females. Receipt of two AZD1222 doses was followed by a rise in Spike-specific TCR breadth and depth. Sampled repertoires all dated from after the peak T cell response.

Between the trimmed V and J ends, which lost 4 bases and 5 bases, there was a span of 17 bases. CDR1 and CDR2 (germline): SEHNR, FQNEAQ (reference sequence). The CDR3 consists of 15 residues. Second-dose recipients at about 4 or about 12 weeks were treated as one pooled group. The assay was immunoSEQ multiplex PCR, and TCRdb's table has in-frame clones only and misses some. The sample lists roughly 160,000 clones, around 87% occurring once. Sample: peripheral blood, taken 28 days after the second AZD1222 dose. The genes are TRBV7-9 and TRBJ1-2, with a possible D match to TRBD1 (6 bases). The source is an adult who received the AZD1222 COVID-19 vaccine. The CDR3 spells CASSWTSGAGYGYTF. The CDR3 nucleotides read TGTGCCAGCAGCTGGACATCGGGGGCTGGGTATGGCTACACCTTC.